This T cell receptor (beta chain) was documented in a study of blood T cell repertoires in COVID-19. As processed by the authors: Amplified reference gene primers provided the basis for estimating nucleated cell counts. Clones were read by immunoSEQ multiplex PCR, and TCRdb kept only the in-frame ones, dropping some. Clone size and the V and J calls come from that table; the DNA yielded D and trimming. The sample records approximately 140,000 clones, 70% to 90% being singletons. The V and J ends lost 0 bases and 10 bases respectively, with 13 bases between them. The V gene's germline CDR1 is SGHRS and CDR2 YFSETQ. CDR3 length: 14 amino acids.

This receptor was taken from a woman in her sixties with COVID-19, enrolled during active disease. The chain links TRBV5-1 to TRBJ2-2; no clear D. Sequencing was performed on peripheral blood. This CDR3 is CASSLDTPGVELFF. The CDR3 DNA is TGCGCCAGCAGCTTGGACACTCCGGGTGTGGAGCTGTTTTTT.